This is a list of T cell receptor beta chains from one sample in a study of T-cell reconstitution after alpha-beta-depleted transplantation in children. TCRdb redid the calling of the PCR reads with MiXCR, one entry per CDR3 protein. The sample yields 81,000 or so distinct CDR3 sequences, about 16% seen once. Sequenced here: PBMCs, mostly from graft donor cells, sampled 180 days after TCRalphabeta/CD19-depleted stem cell transplant. The source is a male patient aged 2-15 years who had a stem cell transplant for acute lymphoblastic leukemia, so the T cells may come from the graft donor. Each CDR3 is given with its conserved first and last residue. Each record gives: clone size, J gene, D gene, V gene, CDR3 protein, CDR3 DNA. D genes are given only for firm matches. Size tells how often a clone was seen (once, few, many) or the class of an expanded clone, and some rows leave it out.

- | TRBJ1-1 | - | TRBV12-3/TRBV12-4 | CASSPGGTAIKREAFF | TGTGCCAGCAGCCCTGGGGGTACAGCGATCAAGAGGGAAGCTTTCTTT
- | TRBJ2-6 | - | TRBV14 | CASSLKKATKLFGANVLTF | TGTGCCAGCAGCCTTAAGAAGGCGACAAAGCTTTTTGGGGCCAACGTCCTGACTTTC
few | TRBJ1-5 | - | TRBV27 | CASSFSPHSSNQPQHF | TGTGCCAGCAGTTTTAGCCCACACTCGAGCAATCAGCCCCAGCATTTT
few | TRBJ1-5 | - | TRBV27 | CASSLTGAGNQPQHF | TGTGCCAGCAGCCTAACGGGGGCCGGCAATCAGCCCCAGCATTTT
- | TRBJ1-5 | - | TRBV4-1 | CASSLLALNQPQHF | TGCGCCAGCAGCCTCCTTGCGCTAAATCAGCCCCAGCATTTT
- | TRBJ2-7 | TRBD1 | TRBV6-1 | CASSVDRVGGYEQYF | TGTGCCAGCAGTGTAGACAGGGTTGGGGGATACGAGCAGTACTTC
- | TRBJ1-2 | - | TRBV29-1 | CSVEGGARNYGYTF | TGCAGCGTTGAAGGGGGGGCAAGAAACTATGGCTACACCTTC
few | TRBJ2-7 | TRBD1 | TRBV6-1 | CASTPGQGSYEQYF | TGTGCCAGCACCCCGGGACAGGGGTCCTACGAGCAGTACTTC
- | TRBJ1-2 | - | TRBV20-1 | CSAPTKGLNYGYTF | TGCAGTGCCCCCACCAAGGGACTTAACTATGGCTACACCTTC
few | TRBJ1-6 | - | TRBV5-1 | CASSSSSSSYNSPLHF | TGCGCCAGCAGCTCTAGCTCGAGCTCCTATAATTCACCCCTCCACTTT
- | TRBJ1-3 | - | TRBV10-3 | CAISESDTIYF | TGTGCCATCAGTGAGTCTGACACCATATATTTT
many | TRBJ2-7 | - | TRBV10-2 | CASSGTASYEQYF | TGCGCCAGCAGTGGGACAGCCTCCTACGAGCAGTACTTC
few | TRBJ2-2 | TRBD2 | TRBV7-8 | CASSRTSGGVNTGELFF | TGTGCCAGCAGCCGGACTAGCGGGGGGGTAAACACCGGGGAGCTGTTTTTT
few | TRBJ1-2 | - | TRBV11-2 | CASSLGRANYGYTF | TGTGCCAGCAGCTTAGGGCGGGCTAACTATGGCTACACCTTC
many | TRBJ2-5 | TRBD2 | TRBV6-1 | CASSRGTSGGLRETQYF | TGTGCCAGCAGCCGTGGTACTAGCGGGGGCCTCAGGGAGACCCAGTACTTC
few | TRBJ1-6 | TRBD1 | TRBV27 | CASSSGTGLFSPLHF | TGTGCCAGCAGCTCCGGGACAGGGTTATTCTCACCCCTCCACTTT
many | TRBJ2-3 | - | TRBV12-3/TRBV12-4 | CASSILTQDTQYF | TGTGCCAGCAGTATCCTGACACAGGATACGCAGTATTTT
- | TRBJ2-7 | - | TRBV5-1 | CASSLAGRDSYEQYF | TGCGCCAGCAGCTTAGCAGGCAGGGACTCCTACGAGCAGTACTTC
- | TRBJ2-6 | - | TRBV11-1 | CASSLPRTEPDSGANVLTF | TGTGCCAGCAGCTTACCTCGGACGGAACCAGACTCTGGGGCCAACGTCCTGACTTTC
few | TRBJ2-2 | - | TRBV5-6 | CASSFPGTAGELFF | TGTGCCAGCAGCTTTCCGGGTACAGCCGGGGAGCTGTTTTTT
- | TRBJ2-5 | TRBD2 | TRBV4-2 | CASSQDRAGGLEETQYF | TGTGCCAGCAGCCAAGATCGAGCGGGGGGCCTAGAGGAGACCCAGTACTTC
many | TRBJ1-2 | - | TRBV12-3/TRBV12-4 | CASSSPRGRYTF | TGTGCCAGCAGTTCCCCTCGGGGACGCTACACCTTC
many | TRBJ2-4 | - | TRBV20-1 | CSASPGEGAKNIQYF | TGCAGTGCTAGTCCAGGGGAGGGAGCCAAAAACATTCAGTACTTC
- | TRBJ2-5 | TRBD2 | TRBV18 | CASSPLGTNRETQYF | TGTGCCAGCTCACCACTCGGGACTAACCGGGAGACCCAGTACTTC
few | TRBJ1-2 | - | TRBV6-1 | CASAPTGWNYGYTF | TGTGCCAGCGCCCCCACGGGGTGGAACTATGGCTACACCTTC
few | TRBJ1-1 | - | TRBV7-2 | CASSFSQGAFF | TGTGCCAGCAGCTTTTCTCAAGGAGCTTTCTTT
- | TRBJ2-5 | - | TRBV4-2 | CASSARGGQPQETQYF | TGTGCCAGCAGCGCAAGGGGGGGACAACCCCAAGAGACCCAGTACTTC
- | TRBJ2-5 | - | TRBV5-6 | CASSQDTEETQYF | TGTGCCAGCAGCCAGGACACTGAAGAGACCCAGTACTTC
- | TRBJ2-7 | TRBD1 | TRBV5-1 | CASRSTTGWSYEQYF | TGCGCCAGCAGGTCGACGACAGGGTGGTCCTACGAGCAGTACTTC
few | TRBJ1-3 | TRBD1 | TRBV29-1 | CSVDQGERNTIYF | TGCAGCGTTGACCAGGGGGAGCGAAACACCATATATTTT
- | TRBJ2-7 | - | TRBV10-3 | CAISERGGSYEQYF | TGTGCCATCAGTGAGAGGGGGGGCTCCTACGAGCAGTACTTC
many | TRBJ2-1 | - | TRBV5-1 | CASSLVYFSYNEQFF | TGCGCCAGCAGCTTGGTTTATTTCTCCTACAATGAGCAGTTCTTC
- | TRBJ2-1 | TRBD2 | TRBV20-1 | CSARDLAGAYNEQFF | TGCAGTGCTAGAGATCTAGCGGGGGCCTACAATGAGCAGTTCTTC
few | TRBJ2-7 | - | TRBV6-5 | CASSYFAPSSYEQYF | TGTGCCAGCAGTTACTTTGCCCCGAGCTCCTACGAGCAGTACTTC
many | TRBJ2-5 | - | TRBV7-9 | CASDIGTMETQYF | TGTGCCAGCGACATCGGGACGATGGAGACCCAGTACTTC
few | TRBJ2-7 | - | TRBV7-2 | CASTQTGGGRFTYEQYF | TGTGCCAGCACCCAAACTGGAGGGGGGCGGTTTACCTACGAGCAGTACTTC
- | TRBJ2-5 | - | TRBV28 | CASTIQGFGTQYF | TGTGCCAGCACTATACAGGGTTTCGGGACCCAGTACTTC
- | TRBJ2-6 | TRBD1 | TRBV6-2/TRBV6-3 | CASRPGTRDRGFLLSGANVLTF | TGTGCCAGCAGACCCGGAACCCGGGACAGGGGGTTCCTCCTCTCTGGGGCCAACGTCCTGACTTTC
few | TRBJ2-7 | - | TRBV5-6 | CASVAMAPYEQYF | TGTGCCAGCGTCGCGATGGCGCCCTACGAGCAGTACTTC
- | TRBJ2-2 | TRBD1 | TRBV6-2/TRBV6-3 | CASSLDRGSRTGELFF | TGTGCCAGCAGTCTCGACAGGGGAAGTAGGACCGGGGAGCTGTTTTTT
- | TRBJ2-1 | TRBD2 | TRBV3-1 | CASSRGTSGDNEQFF | TGTGCCAGCAGTAGAGGGACTAGCGGTGACAATGAGCAGTTCTTC
- | TRBJ2-7 | - | TRBV7-9 | CASRSNGDEQYF | TGTGCCAGCAGGAGTAACGGTGACGAGCAGTACTTC
few | TRBJ1-4 | - | TRBV10-3 | CAISESRAANEKLFF | TGTGCCATCAGTGAGTCTAGGGCAGCAAATGAAAAACTGTTTTTT
few | TRBJ2-7 | TRBD1 | TRBV12-3/TRBV12-4 | CASSLTGGGEQYF | TGTGCCAGCAGCCTGACAGGGGGAGGGGAGCAGTACTTC
few | TRBJ2-1 | TRBD1 | TRBV5-1 | CASSPGQGALDEQFF | TGCGCCAGCAGCCCGGGACAGGGGGCGTTGGATGAGCAGTTCTTC
- | TRBJ2-7 | - | TRBV5-1 | CASSGPGHGSYSYEQYF | TGCGCCAGCAGCGGCCCGGGACACGGAAGTTATTCCTACGAGCAGTACTTC